The T cell receptor beta chain under discussion was sequenced for a study of T cell responses to AZD1222 COVID-19 vaccine. Repertoires were generated with immunoSEQ multiplex PCR, while TCRdb's copy carries only in-frame clones and drops some. The sample contains roughly 120,000 clones, approximately 86% of which appear only once. The CDR3 sequence is 16 residues long. Germline loops: CDR1 MNHEY, CDR2 SVGEGT. Trimming took off 5 bases at V and 7 bases at J, with 22 bases between the two ends. The chain employs TRBV6-2 or TRBV6-3 and TRBJ2-3; D is uncertain. The source is an adult who received the AZD1222 COVID-19 vaccine. The source material was peripheral blood, sampled 28 days after the second AZD1222 dose. CDR3: CASSQTHSKTSNTQYF. The CDR3 bases are TGTGCCAGCAGTCAAACCCACTCCAAGACATCAAATACGCAGTATTTT.